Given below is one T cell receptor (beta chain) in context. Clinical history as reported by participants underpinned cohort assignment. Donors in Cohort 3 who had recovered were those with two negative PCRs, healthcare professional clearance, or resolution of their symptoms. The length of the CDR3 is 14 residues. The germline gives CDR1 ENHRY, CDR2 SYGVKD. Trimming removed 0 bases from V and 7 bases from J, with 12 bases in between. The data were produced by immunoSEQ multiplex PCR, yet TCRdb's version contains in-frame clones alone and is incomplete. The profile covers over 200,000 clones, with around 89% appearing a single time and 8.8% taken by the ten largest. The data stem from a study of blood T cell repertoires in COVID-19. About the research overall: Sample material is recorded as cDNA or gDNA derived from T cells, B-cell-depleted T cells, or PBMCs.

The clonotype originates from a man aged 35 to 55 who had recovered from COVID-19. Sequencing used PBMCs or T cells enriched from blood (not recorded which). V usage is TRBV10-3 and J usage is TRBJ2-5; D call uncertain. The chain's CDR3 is CAISESGRLGTQYF. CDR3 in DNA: TGTGCCATCAGTGAGTCTGGCAGGTTAGGGACCCAGTACTTC.